A single sample is the source of the 3 T cell receptor beta chains below, sequenced in a study of cytomegalovirus exposure and HLA in healthy donors. The primer mix had 60 Vbeta and 13 Jbeta primers. The assay was immunoSEQ multiplex PCR, and TCRdb's table has in-frame clones only and misses some. The data contain fewer than 85,000 clones, roughly 70% of them singletons. Sequences were obtained from PBMCs. All receptors come from a middle-aged woman in good health and CMV-seropositive.

This clone was observed once. The sample contains more than one DNA sequence encoding this CDR3. V usage is TRBV7-9 and J usage is TRBJ2-1; D possibly corresponds to TRBD2 (6 bases). This CDR3 spans 16 amino acids. The germline CDR1 and CDR2 sequences are SEHNR and FQNEAQ (reference sequence). Trimming pared 3 bases from V and 4 bases from J, leaving 16 bases between. For the CDR3, the DNA is TGTGCCAGCAGCTTCCCGGGAGACAGCATATACAATGAGCAGTTCTTC. It yields the protein CASSFPGDSIYNEQFF.

This rearrangement joins TRBV10-3 to TRBJ2-2; no reliable D call. Trimming left V 10 bases short and J 4 bases short, with 10 bases between. There are 12 residues in the CDR3. Per the germline V gene, CDR1 is ENHRY and CDR2 is SYGVKD. CDR3 nucleotides: TGTGCCACAGGCCCGAGCACCGGGGAGCTGTTTTTT. It translates to CATGPSTGELFF.

The DNA of the CDR3 is TGTGCCAGCAGAAGACAGGGGTTAAACACTGAAGCTTTCTTT. Protein product: CASRRQGLNTEAFF. The J gene is TRBJ1-1, the V gene TRBV27; TRBD1 aligns across 8 bases. J lost 2 bases, V lost 6 bases, and 5 bases had no gene match. The germline CDR1 and CDR2 sequences are MNHEY and SMNVEV (reference sequence). The CDR3 totals 14 residues.